The clone carrying this TCR beta chain was counted only a few times. The target antigen is unknown. CDR1 is LGHNA and CDR2 is YNFKEQ in the germline V gene. The CDR3 consists of 14 residues. Trimming removed 0 bases from V and 1 base from J, with 6 bases in between. This entry is derived from a study of cytomegalovirus exposure and HLA in healthy donors. General study points: The investigators catalogued about 170 TCR beta chains as cytomegalovirus-associated.

At collection, donors were nominally healthy, but unrecorded immune exposures were probable. Primers: 60 Vbeta forward and 13 Jbeta reverse. Data came from immunoSEQ multiplex PCR; TCRdb stores just in-frame clones and leaves some out. The table lists some 93,000 clones, approximately 9% of them singletons. J is TRBJ1-2 and V is TRBV4-2; unclear D gene. Sequencing input: PBMCs. The receptor's source is a man in his fifties in good health and CMV-seropositive. DNA of the CDR3: TGTGCCAGCAGCCAAGATCGGGGTAACTATGGCTACACCTTC. Translated: CASSQDRGNYGYTF.